Described below is a single T cell receptor (beta chain) sequence and its context. These data come from a study of OX40 agonist ivuxolimab in advanced cancers. Study-level information: Participants averaged roughly 57 years of age (range about 23 to 90) and were 82.7% male.

The CDR3 contains 15 residues. Germline V gene data show CDR1 as SQVTM and CDR2 as ANQGSEA. V lost 4 bases to trimming and J lost 1 base; unmatched junction nucleotides: 7. Exclusion applied to patients with autoimmune disease history or systemic immunosuppression. Repertoires were generated with immunoSEQ multiplex PCR, while TCRdb's copy carries only in-frame clones and drops some. The sample has tens of thousands of clones, approximately 92% seen once. The receptor's source is an adult with an advanced solid tumor such as melanoma, head and neck, liver or kidney cancer. The source material was CD4+ or CD8+ T cells sorted from blood, sampled in a trial of the OX40 agonist ivuxolimab. V gene TRBV29-1 combines with J gene TRBJ2-1, with 7 bases lining up with TRBD1. In nucleotides, the CDR3 is TGCAGCGTTGGACAGGGCCCAGCGTCCTACAATGAGCAGTTCTTC. Encoded protein: CSVGQGPASYNEQFF.